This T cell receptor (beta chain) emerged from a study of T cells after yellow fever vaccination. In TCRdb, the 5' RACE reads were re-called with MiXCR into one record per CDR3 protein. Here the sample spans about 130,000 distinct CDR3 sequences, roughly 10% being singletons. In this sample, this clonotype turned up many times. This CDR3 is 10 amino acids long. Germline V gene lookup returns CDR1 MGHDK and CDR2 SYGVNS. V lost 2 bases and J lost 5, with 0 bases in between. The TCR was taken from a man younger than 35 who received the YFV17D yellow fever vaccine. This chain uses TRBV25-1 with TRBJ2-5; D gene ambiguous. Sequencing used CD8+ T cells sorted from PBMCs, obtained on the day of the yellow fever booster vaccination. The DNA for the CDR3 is TGTGCCAGCAGTGAAGAGACCCAGTACTTC. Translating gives CASSEETQYF. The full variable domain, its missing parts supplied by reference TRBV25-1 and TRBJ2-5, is EADIYQTPRYLVIGTGKKITLECSQTMGHDKMYWYQQDPGMELHLIHYSYGVNSTEKGDLSSESTVSRIRTEHFPLTLESARPSHTSQYLCASSEETQYFGPGTRLLVL.